This T cell receptor (beta chain) was recovered during a study of shared T cell receptors in the human thymus. TCRdb keeps only in-frame clones here, not all; method: immunoSEQ multiplex PCR. The repertoire holds almost 550,000 clones, with roughly 74% as singletons. This same sample was also part of a study on human thymus T cells.

The TCR was taken from a boy in the first two years of life with a congenital heart defect. Sequenced input: thymocytes.

The CDR3 loop reads CASSREQTGGSYGYTF. The CDR3 nucleotides are TGCGCCAGCAGCCGGGAGCAGACAGGGGGCAGCTATGGCTACACCTTC. J is TRBJ1-2 and V is TRBV4-1; 10 bases are shared with TRBD1. CDR3 length: 16 amino acids. Germline CDR1 is MGHRA and CDR2 is YSYEKL. V was pared by 4 bases and J by 4 bases, with 9 bases of the junction left unmatched.